This paragraph reports one TCR beta chain. These data originate in a study of shared clonotypes between healthy human individuals. At the level of the study: Plates per donor: three CD4 naive, three CD4 memory, two CD8 naive, one CD8 memory.

CD45RO-negative CD8 cells positively selected for CCR7 made up the naive population, which excluded terminally differentiated effector memory CD45RA+ cells. Donors were healthy HIV-negative adults without recently reported acute infections or vaccinations. Germline loops: CDR1 MNHEY, CDR2 SVGAGI. The CDR3 runs to 15 residues. Trimming took 4 bases from V and 4 from J; bases not matched to a gene: 7. Every immunoSEQ plate was one replicate of a subset's evenly spread DNA. The authors' processing: Quality scores were absent from the junction-only immunoSEQ sequences, so filtering differed. Measured with immunoSEQ multiplex PCR; TCRdb has only the in-frame clones, and not every one. The V and J calls and clone size come from that table; D and trimming were worked out from the DNA. The sample carries hundreds of thousands of clones, 98% recorded once.

This TCR was recovered from a man aged 30-40 years in good health. The chain employs TRBV6-5 and TRBJ2-1; 7 bases agree with TRBD1. Sequencing was done on a sample of naive CD8+ T cells sorted from blood. CDR3 sequence (DNA): TGTGCCAGCAGTTCGCCCGGGACAGTTTACAATGAGCAGTTCTTC. Translating gives CASSSPGTVYNEQFF.